These 24 T cell receptor beta chains originate from one sample sequenced in a study of blood T cell repertoires in COVID-19. TCRdb's table, derived via immunoSEQ multiplex PCR, lists solely in-frame clones and lacks some. This sample has about 140,000 clones, with about four fifths found just once. Sample: peripheral blood. These receptors all come from a human donor in a cohort sampled during active COVID-19.

The CDR3 loop is CASSFGGPLLAGVRETQYF. The CDR3 DNA is TGTGCCAGCAGCTTTGGGGGGCCCTTACTAGCGGGAGTTCGAGAGACCCAGTACTTC. This chain joins TRBV5-4 and TRBJ2-5; 11 bases line up with TRBD2. Germline V lookup: CDR1 SGHNT, CDR2 YYREEE (reference sequence). The CDR3 spans 19 residues. Trimming removed 2 bases from V and 4 bases from J; junction bases left unmatched: 16.

Only one count was recorded for this clone. This chain uses TRBV14 with TRBJ2-5, with D hard to call. The CDR3 is made up of 14 amino acids. V lost 4 bases and J lost 7, with 16 bases in between. CDR1 is SGHDN, CDR2 FVKESK, per germline. CDR3 loop: CASSRSLTQRTQYF. The CDR3, as DNA: TGTGCCAGCAGCCGATCACTAACTCAGAGGACCCAGTACTTC.

The CDR3 region is CASSLAAGGAQGYEQYF. The CDR3 bases are TGTGCCAGCAGCTTAGCGGCAGGGGGCGCACAGGGTTACGAGCAGTACTTC. V and J are TRBV7-9 and TRBJ2-7; 8 bases are shared with TRBD1. Trimming cost V 0 bases and J 4 bases; bases outside gene matches: 11. Looked up from germline, CDR1 is SEHNR and CDR2 is FQNEAQ (reference sequence). This CDR3 has 17 residues.

DNA of the CDR3: TGTGCCTGGGGGGGTGGTTTTGGGACAGGGGAAAAAGAGACCCAGTACTTC. This encodes CAWGGGFGTGEKETQYF. V gene TRBV30 combines with J gene TRBJ2-5; 10 bases map to TRBD1. Germline values: CDR1 GTSNPN, CDR2 SVGIG (reference sequence). The V gene end was trimmed by 5 bases and the J gene end by 3 bases; junction bases not matched to a gene: 15. The CDR3 totals 17 residues. Filled out from reference TRBV30 and TRBJ2-5, the complete variable domain reads SQTIHQWPATLVQPVGSPLSLECTVEGTSNPNLYWYRQAAGRGLQLLFYSVGIGQISSEVPQNLSASRPQDRQFILSSKKLLLSDSGFYLCAWGGGFGTGEKETQYFGPGTRLLVL.

The chain couples TRBV9 to TRBJ2-1; 13 positions agree with TRBD2. Germline CDR1 reads SGDLS; CDR2 reads YYNGEE. The junction had 4 bases not matched to a gene; V was cut back by 4 bases and J by 6 bases. The CDR3 has 15 residues. CDR3 DNA: TGTGCCAGCAGCCCTGGGACTAGCGGGGCCAATGAGCAGTTCTTC. Its protein product is CASSPGTSGANEQFF.

V gene TRBV6-5 combines with J gene TRBJ1-5; the D is unclear. CDR1 MNHEY and CDR2 SVGAGI come from the germline V gene. V dropped 3 bases and J dropped 5 bases, with 14 bases sitting between them. This CDR3 spans 15 amino acids. The CDR3 DNA follows: TGTGCCAGCAGTTATACCTGGACGGGAGATCAGCCCCAGCATTTT. Translating gives CASSYTWTGDQPQHF.

This chain connects TRBV5-1 to TRBJ1-1, with 8 bases lining up with TRBD1. This CDR3 comprises 15 residues. In germline, CDR1 is SGHRS, CDR2 YFSETQ. Losses at the gene ends were 0 bases for V and 9 bases for J; bases not matched to a gene: 10. Here the CDR3 reads CASSLGNQGQGKAFF. The CDR3 nucleotides are TGCGCCAGCAGCTTGGGGAATCAAGGACAGGGTAAAGCTTTCTTT.

This clone appeared once. V is TRBV5-6 and J is TRBJ1-2, with TRBD1 matching 9 bases. The CDR3 loop spans 15 amino acids. J lost 2 bases, V lost 7 bases, and 9 bases had no gene match. The germline V gene has CDR1 SGHDT and CDR2 YYEEEE. As DNA, the CDR3 is TGTGCCAGCCAAAGCCTGGACAGGGGCAACTATGGCTACACCTTC. Translating it yields CASQSLDRGNYGYTF.

The rearrangement uses TRBV28 and TRBJ1-2; 10 bases map to TRBD1. Per germline, CDR1 MDHEN and CDR2 SYDVKM. V trimming: 0 bases; J trimming: 6 bases; junction bases outside the gene matches: 4. The CDR3 runs 15 residues. CDR3 amino acids: CASSLWTGGLDGYTF. Here the CDR3 DNA reads TGTGCCAGCAGTTTATGGACAGGGGGCTTAGATGGCTACACCTTC.

The V gene is TRBV9, the J gene TRBJ2-3; TRBD2 might be the D (6 bases). This CDR3 is built from 14 residues. CDR1 and CDR2 from the germline V gene are SGDLS and YYNGEE. V lost 3 bases and J 6 bases, leaving 14 bases between the germline ends. CDR3 in amino acids: CASSASGDSDTQYF. Written as DNA, the CDR3 is TGTGCCAGCAGCGCCTCCGGGGACTCGGATACGCAGTATTTT.

The gene calls are TRBV6-1 and TRBJ1-4; TRBD1 agrees at 7 bases. Trimming took 0 bases from V and 8 from J; bases not matched to a gene: 15. The CDR3 length is 18 residues. Germline values: CDR1 MNHNS, CDR2 SASEGT. CDR3 region: CASSEARWPTGQLEKLFF. The CDR3 nucleotides are TGTGCCAGCAGTGAAGCGAGGTGGCCGACAGGGCAGTTGGAAAAACTGTTTTTT.

The chain couples TRBV28 to TRBJ2-7; 8 positions agree with TRBD1. The CDR3 is 13 residues long. Germline CDR1 and CDR2: MDHEN and SYDVKM. After removal of 8 bases from V and 0 bases from J, the junction contained 3 bases not matched to a gene. This CDR3 reads CASGQGTSYEQYV. The CDR3 nucleotides read TGTGCCAGCGGACAGGGAACCTCCTACGAGCAGTACGTC.

This chain connects TRBV5-1 to TRBJ2-5, with 14 bases matching TRBD2. J was trimmed by 1 base and V by 4 bases; bases with no gene match: 3. Germline V gene sequence: CDR1 SGHRS, CDR2 YFSETQ. The CDR3 is made up of 16 amino acids. The CDR3 loop reads CASSLGLAGGQETQYF. The CDR3 nucleotides are TGCGCCAGCAGCCTAGGACTAGCGGGGGGCCAAGAGACCCAGTACTTC.

This chain uses TRBV28 with TRBJ2-1, with TRBD2 matching over 8 bases. Germline CDR1 is MDHEN and CDR2 is SYDVKM. This CDR3 region has 14 residues. The junction had 6 bases not matched to a gene; V was cut back by 7 bases and J by 4 bases. CDR3 sequence (DNA): TGTGCCAGCATCGTCGGGGGGGCATACAATGAGCAGTTCTTC. This translates into CASIVGGAYNEQFF.

This rearrangement joins TRBV29-1 to TRBJ2-3; possible D gene TRBD1, 6 bases. Trimming cost V 1 base and J 6 bases, with 20 bases left between them. Looked up from germline, CDR1 is SQVTM and CDR2 is ANQGSEA. This CDR3 is built from 16 residues. The CDR3 sequence is CSVEAWTDSPMDTQYF. The CDR3 DNA follows: TGCAGCGTTGAAGCATGGACAGATTCACCTATGGATACGCAGTATTTT.

This chain joins TRBV6-5 and TRBJ2-2, with D perhaps TRBD1 (6 bases). The CDR3 contains 13 residues. CDR1 and CDR2 (germline): MNHEY, SVGAGI. V was shortened by 7 bases and J by 7 bases, with 13 bases between the two germline ends. The CDR3 DNA is TGTGCCAGCACCCCCACCAGGGGCGGGGAGCTGTTTTTT. Its translation: CASTPTRGGELFF.

This sequence joins TRBV28 and TRBJ1-4, with D tentatively TRBD1 (5 bases). This CDR3 contains 15 residues. V was cut by 4 bases and J by 8 bases, with 17 bases left in between. Germline V gene data show CDR1 as MDHEN and CDR2 as SYDVKM. This CDR3 is CASSSTLGGGEKLFF. Here the CDR3 DNA reads TGTGCCAGCAGTTCTACTCTGGGGGGTGGGGAAAAACTGTTTTTT.

The chain links TRBV6-1 to TRBJ2-6; 11 bases agree with TRBD1. This CDR3 is built from 21 residues. V gave up 2 bases and J gave up 0 bases; unmatched junction bases: 12. Looked up from germline, CDR1 is MNHNS and CDR2 is SASEGT. The CDR3, as DNA: TGTGCCAGCAGTGAACCCCGGGACAGGGGGGGGATCTACTCTGGGGCCAACGTCCTGACTTTC. It is translated as CASSEPRDRGGIYSGANVLTF.

V is TRBV7-2 and J is TRBJ2-1; TRBD1 matches 10 bases. This CDR3 region has 15 residues. V was clipped by 4 bases and J by 2 bases; unmatched bases: 2. Germline lookup yields CDR1 SGHTA and CDR2 FQGNSA. DNA for the CDR3: TGTGCCAGCAGCTGGGGACAGGGGCCCTACAATGAGCAGTTCTTC. Translating gives CASSWGQGPYNEQFF.

This clone occurred once. V gene TRBV7-2 combines with J gene TRBJ2-2; 7 positions agree with TRBD2. CDR3 size: 16 residues. Germline CDR1 reads SGHTA; CDR2 reads FQGNSA. With 2 bases clipped from V and 3 bases from J, the junction kept 6 bases outside the gene matches. The CDR3 DNA follows: TGTGCCAGCAGCTTAAGGGCGGGAGCGGACACCGGGGAGCTGTTTTTT. It is translated as CASSLRAGADTGELFF.

CDR3 sequence (DNA): TGTGCCATCAAGCCCAGGGATGGCGCTGAAGCTTTCTTT. Protein product: CAIKPRDGAEAFF. V gene TRBV10-3 combines with J gene TRBJ1-1; D perhaps matches TRBD1 (5 bases). The V and J ends lost 7 bases and 6 bases respectively, with 15 bases between them. This CDR3 has 13 amino acids. Germline lookup yields CDR1 ENHRY and CDR2 SYGVKD.

The chain carries TRBV2 and TRBJ1-1; no reliable D call. This CDR3 comprises 13 residues. V was trimmed by 4 bases and J by 1 base, leaving 7 bases between them. Germline V gene lookup returns CDR1 SNHLY and CDR2 FYNNEI. CDR3 protein: CASSVYKNTEAFF. The CDR3 DNA sequence: TGTGCCAGCAGTGTGTATAAGAACACTGAAGCTTTCTTT.

The chain employs TRBV5-4 and TRBJ2-1; TRBD2 matches 8 bases. CDR3 length: 13 amino acids. Germline assignment: CDR1 SGHNT and CDR2 YYREEE (reference sequence). Trimming at V came to 4 bases and at J to 10 bases, leaving 7 bases not matched to a gene. Here the CDR3 DNA reads TGTGCCAGCAGCCCCAGCGGGAGCCGGGAGCAGTTCTTC. The encoded protein is CASSPSGSREQFF.

The chain has TRBV6-5 and TRBJ1-1, with TRBD1 matching over 10 bases. Germline assignment: CDR1 MNHEY and CDR2 SVGAGI. The CDR3 totals 13 residues. After removal of 7 bases from V and 5 bases from J, the junction contained 4 bases not matched to a gene. The CDR3 here is CASTLDRGTEAFF. CDR3 DNA sequence: TGTGCCAGCACACTGGACAGGGGGACTGAAGCTTTCTTT.